Here is one T cell receptor (beta chain) with its context. What this receptor recognizes is not known. No much larger clone is present one base from it, and per-base qualities are unavailable. The sample originates from a study of Ad26.COV2.S vaccination and SARS-CoV-2 variants (TCRdb year 2021). With respect to the entire study: Donors in the vaccine arm were drawn from COV1001, a phase I-IIa trial of Ad26.COV2.S in healthy adults that was multicentre, randomized, double-blind and placebo-controlled. Dosing of Ad26.COV2.S was intramuscular, at either 5x10^10 or 1x10^11 viral particles, delivered as one shot or as two shots spaced 56 days apart. TCRbeta repertoire sequencing was used to assess the specificity and breadth of SARS-CoV-2-reactive T cell receptors after Ad26.COV2.S vaccination. The TCR-sequenced set comprised approximately 32 samples: some 20 Ad26.COV2.S vaccine recipients, 5 placebo recipients and 8 SARS-CoV-2 convalescent individuals. Trial participants were randomized into five groups of five: low-dose or high-dose Ad26.COV2.S given once or twice, or placebo on both occasions. Investigators did not know the trial group allocation while performing experiments and assessing outcomes. The study at large found these results: After vaccination, spike-specific CD8+ and CD4+ T cell responses were reported to show substantial breadth. Ad26.COV2.S recipients had higher spike-specific TCR breadth than placebo recipients (P = 0.0014). The authors noted that total T cell responses may have been underestimated by the TCR breadth and depth analyses. Vaccine and placebo recipients had similar non-spike TCR breadth, a finding consistent with the vaccine containing only spike. Comparing responses between vaccine doses or regimens was not something the study was powered to do.

According to the study, the label for this sample's treatment or condition signals: 15 to 20 received Ad26.COV2.S at low or high dose, single or two shots; about 5 received placebo; per-sample allocation not given. Repertoires of vaccine and placebo recipients were sequenced from samples taken on day 63 after the first injection. Between 29 July and 7 August 2020, Cohort 1b enrolled 25 adults aged 18-55 years at one site in Boston, USA. Ad26.COV2.S consisted of a replication-incompetent adenovirus type 26 vector by which a prefusion-stabilized SARS-CoV-2 spike protein from the original Wuhan strain was expressed. The immunoSEQ Assay was used to sequence TCRbeta CDR3 regions. After extraction, genomic DNA underwent amplification by bias-controlled multiplex PCR, followed by high-throughput sequencing. The paper's data handling went like this. To quantify the absolute abundance of each unique TCRbeta CDR3 region, sequences were collapsed and filtered. T cell fraction was estimated by normalizing TCRbeta template counts to usable DNA, with usable DNA measured through amplification of reference genes found in all nucleated cells. Repertoire TCRs were annotated as SARS-CoV-2-specific by exact matching of V gene, CDR3 amino acid sequence and J gene to a known reactive TCR set. The reference SARS-CoV-2 TCR set came from MIRA and was filtered for enrichment in COVID-19-positive ImmuneCODE repertoires, removing public or cross-reactive TCRs. Drawing on the MIRA antigens, annotated TCRs were analysed further at the level of specific ORF or position within ORF. Breadth was defined as annotated unique rearrangements over total unique productive rearrangements; depth was the summed frequency of those rearrangements. Two-sided Wilcoxon rank-sum tests were used to compare TCR breadth between groups. Drawn from immuneACCESS, this table holds only the in-frame rearrangements with V and J called that TCRdb kept. Clones are partly lost; checked studies trace under half to an unresolved V gene and leave the rest unexplained. That table gives V, J and clone size, and the DNA gave D and trimming. Within this sample are about 350,000 clones, with around nine tenths of them counted one time only. The top ten constitute about 10% of the sample.

This sample comprised peripheral blood, obtained in a trial of Ad26.COV2.S vaccine versus placebo. This sequence originates from a person aged 18-60 years who received the Ad26.COV2.S COVID-19 vaccine or a placebo.

In nucleotide form, the sequence is TGTGCCAGCAGGCAGGGCTCCGGGGAAATTCCCACTGAAGCTTTCTTT. Its protein is CASRQGSGEIPTEAFF. This chain joins TRBV16 to TRBJ1-1, and possibly TRBD1, on 5 matching bases. Per the germline V gene, KGHSY is the CDR1 and FQNENV is the CDR2. The V end loses 6 bases and the J end loses 4 bases, and a stretch of 21 bases separates them. The cysteine opens and the phenylalanine closes a CDR3 of 16 amino acids. CDR3 DNA only is kept here, 48 bases in frame from base 1.